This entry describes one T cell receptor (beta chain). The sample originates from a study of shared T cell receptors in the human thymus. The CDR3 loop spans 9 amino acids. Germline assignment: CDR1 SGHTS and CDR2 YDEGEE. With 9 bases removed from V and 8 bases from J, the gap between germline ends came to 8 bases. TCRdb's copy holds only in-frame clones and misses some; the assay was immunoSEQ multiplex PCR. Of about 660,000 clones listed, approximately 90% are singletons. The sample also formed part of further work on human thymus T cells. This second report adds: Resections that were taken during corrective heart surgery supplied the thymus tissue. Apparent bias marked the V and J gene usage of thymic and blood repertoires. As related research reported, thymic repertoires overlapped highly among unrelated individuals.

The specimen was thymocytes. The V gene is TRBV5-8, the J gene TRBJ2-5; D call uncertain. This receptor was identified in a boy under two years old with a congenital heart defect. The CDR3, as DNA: TGTGCCACCGGTGCTACCCAGTACTTC. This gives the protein CATGATQYF.